A single sample is the source of the 14 T cell receptor beta chains below, sequenced in a study of OX40 agonist ivuxolimab in advanced cancers. Generated by immunoSEQ multiplex PCR, the TCRdb table keeps only in-frame clones and is missing some. The sample has over 30,000 clones, around 84% seen once; the top ten hold roughly 2.5%. This specimen was CD4+ or CD8+ T cells sorted from blood, taken in a trial of the OX40 agonist ivuxolimab. All receptors come from an adult with an advanced solid tumor such as melanoma, head and neck, liver or kidney cancer.

CDR3 loop: CASSGATSGFTDTQYF. As DNA, the CDR3 is TGCGCCAGCAGCGGGGCGACTAGCGGGTTCACAGATACGCAGTATTTT. This chain joins TRBV5-1 and TRBJ2-3; 10 nucleotides agree with TRBD2. The CDR3 has 16 amino acids. Germline V CDR1 and CDR2: SGHRS, YFSETQ. The V gene end was trimmed by 4 bases and the J gene end by 2 bases; junction bases not matched to a gene: 7. The whole variable domain, filled in from reference TRBV5-1 and TRBJ2-3, reads KAGVTQTPRYLIKTRGQQVTLSCSPISGHRSVSWYQQTPGQGLQFLFEYFSETQRNKGNFPGRFSGRQFSNSRSEMNVSTLELGDSALYLCASSGATSGFTDTQYFGPGTRLTVL.

V gene TRBV10-3 combines with J gene TRBJ2-3, with D perhaps matching TRBD2 (6 bases). The CDR3 has 16 amino acids. V was shortened by 3 bases and J by 0 bases, with 13 bases between the two germline ends. Germline CDR1 is ENHRY and CDR2 is SYGVKD. CDR3 region: CAISDSASVSTDTQYF. The CDR3 DNA sequence: TGTGCCATCAGTGACTCGGCTAGCGTTAGCACAGATACGCAGTATTTT.

This clone appeared once. CDR3 region: CASSNRAQHLTDTQYF. The CDR3 bases are TGTGCCAGCAGTAACCGGGCCCAGCACCTCACAGATACGCAGTATTTT. The gene calls are TRBV11-3 and TRBJ2-3; D is ambiguous. The V and J ends lost 6 bases and 2 bases respectively, with 18 bases between them. CDR1 and CDR2 from the germline V gene are SGHNT and YENEEA. The CDR3 consists of 16 residues.

This clone has a handful of counts. The chain has TRBV7-3 and TRBJ2-1, with 9 bases lining up with TRBD2. The CDR3 runs 15 residues. The V gene's germline CDR1 is SGHTA and CDR2 FQGTGA. The ends lost 5 bases at V and 0 bases at J; junction bases unmatched: 2. The CDR3 nucleotides are TGTGCCAGCAGCCTTAGCGGGGGCTCCTACAATGAGCAGTTCTTC. It specifies CASSLSGGSYNEQFF.

This clone has a handful of counts. The V gene is TRBV5-1, the J gene TRBJ1-2; perhaps TRBD1 as D (5 bases). Germline lookup yields CDR1 SGHRS and CDR2 YFSETQ. The germline V and J ends were trimmed by 2 bases and 8 bases, with 7 bases remaining between them. The CDR3 covers 11 residues. The CDR3 here is CASSFRDGYTF. The CDR3 DNA reads TGCGCCAGCAGCTTCAGGGACGGCTACACCTTC.

The chain carries TRBV29-1 and TRBJ1-1; D is possibly TRBD1 (6 bases). Germline V gene sequence: CDR1 SQVTM, CDR2 ANQGSEA. This CDR3 has 12 residues. The germline V and J ends were trimmed by 4 bases and 1 base, with 7 bases remaining between them. The CDR3 DNA reads TGCAGCGTTGCACAGGGGAACACTGAAGCTTTCTTT. It encodes CSVAQGNTEAFF. The variable domain in full, completed from reference TRBV29-1 and TRBJ1-1, reads SAVISQKPSRDICQRGTSLTIQCQVDSQVTMMFWYRQQPGQSLTLIATANQGSEATYESGFVIDKFPISRPNLTFSTLTVSNMSPEDSSIYLCSVAQGNTEAFFGQGTRLTVV.

The rearrangement uses TRBV10-3 and TRBJ2-1; 9 nucleotides match TRBD2. Germline V gene lookup returns CDR1 ENHRY and CDR2 SYGVKD. This CDR3 has 12 residues. Trimming removed 10 bases from V and 9 bases from J; junction bases left unmatched: 7. The CDR3 DNA sequence: TGTGCCACGGGACTAGCCGAGGGTGAGCAGTTCTTC. Protein: CATGLAEGEQFF.

The gene calls are TRBV29-1 and TRBJ2-7; D not certain. The CDR3 is 12 amino acids. Germline V lookup: CDR1 SQVTM, CDR2 ANQGSEA. The ends were cut back, 2 bases at V and 2 bases at J, with 7 bases in the middle. The CDR3 bases are TGCAGCGTTGAAAACCCCACCTACGAGCAGTACTTC. Translation: CSVENPTYEQYF.

The V gene is TRBV2, the J gene TRBJ2-2, with D uncertain. Germline CDR1 SNHLY, CDR2 FYNNEI. With 7 bases removed from V and 3 bases from J, the gap between germline ends came to 6 bases. CDR3 length: 12 amino acids. The CDR3 is CASTRDTGELFF. The CDR3 DNA sequence: TGTGCCAGCACCCGGGACACCGGGGAGCTGTTTTTT.

This chain joins TRBV30 and TRBJ1-1; TRBD1 aligns across 7 bases. The CDR3 has 14 amino acids. The ends lost 4 bases at V and 1 base at J; junction bases unmatched: 6. Looked up from germline, CDR1 is GTSNPN and CDR2 is SVGIG (reference sequence). In nucleotides, the CDR3 is TGTGCCTGGAAGCCTCGGACAGGGAACACTGAAGCTTTCTTT. It codes for CAWKPRTGNTEAFF.

This chain links TRBV5-1 with TRBJ2-1, with D perhaps matching TRBD1 or TRBD2 (5 bases each). CDR1 and CDR2 from the germline V gene are SGHRS and YFSETQ. The V end lost 0 bases, the J end lost 10 bases, and 17 bases lay between the germline ends. The CDR3 is 15 residues long. CDR3 sequence: CASSLAPGLANEQFF. The CDR3 nucleotides are TGCGCCAGCAGCTTGGCCCCGGGGCTAGCCAACGAGCAGTTCTTC. Full variable domain (outside the CDR3, taken from reference TRBV5-1 and TRBJ2-1): KAGVTQTPRYLIKTRGQQVTLSCSPISGHRSVSWYQQTPGQGLQFLFEYFSETQRNKGNFPGRFSGRQFSNSRSEMNVSTLELGDSALYLCASSLAPGLANEQFFGPGTRLTVL.

The CDR3 coding sequence is TGCGCCAGCGTCGACCTTCCGAACACTGAAGCTTTCTTT. It codes for CASVDLPNTEAFF. This sequence joins TRBV10-2 and TRBJ1-1; D not resolved. This CDR3 contains 13 residues. In germline, CDR1 is WSHSY, CDR2 SAAADI. Trimming stripped 8 bases from V and 1 base from J, with 11 bases between.

The chain has TRBV5-8 and TRBJ1-5; D gene uncertain. This CDR3 has 12 residues. Deletions cut 1 base from V and 11 bases from J, with 10 bases between. The germline V gene encodes CDR1 SGHTS and CDR2 YDEGEE. The DNA for the CDR3 is TGTGCCAGCAGCTTGTGGGAGTCAGCCCAGCATTTT. Translating it yields CASSLWESAQHF.

This chain links TRBV9 with TRBJ2-1; no firm D call. From germline, CDR1 is SGDLS and CDR2 YYNGEE. This CDR3 is 16 amino acids long. V shed 1 base and J shed 9 bases, with 20 bases lying between them. CDR3 coding DNA: TGTGCCAGCAGCGTAACCCCCAAATCGACAATGGGTGAGCAGTTCTTC. Its protein is CASSVTPKSTMGEQFF.